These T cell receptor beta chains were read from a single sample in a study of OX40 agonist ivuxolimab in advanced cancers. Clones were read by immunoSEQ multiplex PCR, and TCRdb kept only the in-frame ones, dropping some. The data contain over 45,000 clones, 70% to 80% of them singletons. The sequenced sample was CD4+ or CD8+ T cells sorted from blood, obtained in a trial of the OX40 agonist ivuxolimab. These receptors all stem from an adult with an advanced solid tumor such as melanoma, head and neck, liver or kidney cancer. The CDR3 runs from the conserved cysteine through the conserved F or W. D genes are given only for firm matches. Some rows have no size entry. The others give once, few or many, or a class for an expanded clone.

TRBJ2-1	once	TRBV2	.	CASSDPGTASYNEQFF	TGTGCCAGCAGTGATCCGGGAACGGCCTCCTACAATGAGCAGTTCTTC
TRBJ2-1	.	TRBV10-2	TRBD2	CASSEGTSGMNEQFF	TGCGCCAGCAGTGAGGGGACTAGCGGTATGAATGAGCAGTTCTTC
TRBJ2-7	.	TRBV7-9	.	CASSLVRDTSLTYEQYF	TGTGCCAGCAGCTTAGTGAGGGACACCTCCTTGACCTACGAGCAGTACTTC
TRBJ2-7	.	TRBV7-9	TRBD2	CASSSIQLAGGHYEQYF	TGTGCCAGCAGCTCCATACAACTAGCGGGGGGGCATTACGAGCAGTACTTC
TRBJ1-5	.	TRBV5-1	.	CASSWTSGEGQPQHF	TGCGCCAGCAGCTGGACTTCAGGGGAGGGTCAGCCCCAGCATTTT
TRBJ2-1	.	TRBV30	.	CAWSVSGYEQFF	TGTGCCTGGAGTGTTTCAGGGTACGAGCAGTTCTTC
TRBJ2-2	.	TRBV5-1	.	CASSSGPRGTGELFF	TGCGCCAGCAGCTCGGGGCCTAGAGGCACCGGGGAGCTGTTTTTT
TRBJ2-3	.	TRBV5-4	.	CASSLGGVGTDTQYF	TGTGCCAGCAGCTTGGGGGGGGTTGGGACAGATACGCAGTATTTT
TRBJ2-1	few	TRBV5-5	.	CASSLLGAGNEQFF	TGTGCCAGCAGCTTGTTAGGGGCGGGGAATGAGCAGTTCTTC
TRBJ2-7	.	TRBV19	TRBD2	CASSRAGAYEQYF	TGTGCCAGTAGTCGTGCGGGAGCCTACGAGCAGTACTTC